The present TCR beta chain was sequenced within a study of PD-1 blockade in classical Hodgkin lymphoma. TCRdb's copy holds only in-frame clones and misses some; the assay was immunoSEQ multiplex PCR. Among just over 60,000 clones listed, about nine tenths were seen once. Study observations and caveats: In CD4+ cells, TCR diversity went up significantly by C4D1, but in CD8+ cells it did not.

Note on this clone: Its target is unknown.

Trimming stripped 8 bases from V and 5 bases from J, with 9 bases between. Germline V gives CDR1 MDHEN, CDR2 SYDVKM. The CDR3 is 12 residues long. The patients all showed relapse after autologous stem cell transplantation, while their brentuximab vedotin exposure varied. Specimen: peripheral blood mononuclear cells (PBMCs), collected at baseline. The genes are TRBV28 and TRBJ1-4, with D tentatively TRBD1 (5 bases). The clonotype was recovered from a human donor with classical Hodgkin lymphoma. Here the CDR3 reads CASRDLNEKLFF. The CDR3 nucleotides read TGTGCCAGCCGGGACCTAAATGAAAAACTGTTTTTT.